This TCR beta chain was sequenced during a study of cytomegalovirus exposure and HLA in healthy donors. The study ran its PCR with 60 Vbeta and 13 Jbeta primers. Clones were sequenced by immunoSEQ multiplex PCR, and TCRdb holds only the in-frame ones, with some missing. Of around 110,000 clones in the sample, around 83% are singletons; the top ten hold 22%. What was sequenced was PBMCs. The receptor was isolated from a young man in good health and CMV-seropositive.

CDR3 nucleotides: TGTGCCAGCAGTAGGGACAATAATTCACCCCTCCACTTT. Protein product: CASSRDNNSPLHF. The chain recombines TRBV6-4 with TRBJ1-6; D may be TRBD1 (6 bases). This CDR3 comprises 13 residues. Deletions cut 5 bases from V and 5 bases from J, with 7 bases between. CDR1 is MRHNA, CDR2 SNTAGT, per germline.